The T cell receptor (beta chain) described here comes from a study of blood T cell repertoires in COVID-19. Here immunoSEQ multiplex PCR was the method, and the copy in TCRdb shows in-frame clones only, minus some. The table records 270,000 or so clones, roughly nine tenths of them present only once. Trimming took 5 bases from V and 5 from J; bases not matched to a gene: 8. Germline assignment: CDR1 GTSNPN and CDR2 SVGIG (reference sequence). The CDR3 sequence is 13 residues long. The specimen was PBMCs or T cells enriched from blood (not recorded which). V usage is TRBV30 and J usage is TRBJ2-5; 7 bases match TRBD1. The clonotype was recovered from a young woman who had recovered from COVID-19. This chain's CDR3 is CAWVDRARETQYF. DNA for the CDR3: TGTGCCTGGGTAGACAGGGCTAGGGAGACCCAGTACTTC.